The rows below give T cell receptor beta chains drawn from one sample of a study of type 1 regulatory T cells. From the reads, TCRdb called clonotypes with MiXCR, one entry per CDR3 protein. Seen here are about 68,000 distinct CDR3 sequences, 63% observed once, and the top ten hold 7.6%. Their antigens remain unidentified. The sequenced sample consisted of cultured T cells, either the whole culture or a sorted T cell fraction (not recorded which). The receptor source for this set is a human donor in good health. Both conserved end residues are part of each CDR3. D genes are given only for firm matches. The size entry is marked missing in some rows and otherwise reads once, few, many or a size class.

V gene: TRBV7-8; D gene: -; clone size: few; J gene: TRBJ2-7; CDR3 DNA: TGTGCCAGCAGCCCCTCAGCGGAGCCCTACTACGAGCAGTACTTC; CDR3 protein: CASSPSAEPYYEQYF
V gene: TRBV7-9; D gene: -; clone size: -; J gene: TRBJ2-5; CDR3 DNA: TGTGCCAGCTGTGGAGGCGCGGCCACAGAGACCCAGTACTTC; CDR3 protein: CASCGGAATETQYF
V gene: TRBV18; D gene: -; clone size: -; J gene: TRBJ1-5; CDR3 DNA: TGTGCCAGCTCACCTGCGACAGAGAATCAGCCCCAGCATTTT; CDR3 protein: CASSPATENQPQHF
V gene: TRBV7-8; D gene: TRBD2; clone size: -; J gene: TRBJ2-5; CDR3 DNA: TGTGCCAGCAGCCTTCGGACTAGCGGGAGGAAGACCCAGTACTTC; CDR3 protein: CASSLRTSGRKTQYF
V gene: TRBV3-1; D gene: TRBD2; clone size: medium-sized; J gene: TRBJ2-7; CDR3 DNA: TGTGCCAGCAGTTTACTAGCGGGGGTCTCCTACGAGCAGTACTTC; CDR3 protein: CASSLLAGVSYEQYF
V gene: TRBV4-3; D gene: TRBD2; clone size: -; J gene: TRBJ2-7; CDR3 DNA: TGCGCCAGCAGCCAAGATCGATTAGCGGGAGCGGTCGAGCAGTACTTC; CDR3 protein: CASSQDRLAGAVEQYF
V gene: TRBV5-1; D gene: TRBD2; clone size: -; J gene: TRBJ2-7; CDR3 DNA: TGCGCCAGCAGTTCGGGGCTAGCGGGCCTCTACGAGCAGTACTTC; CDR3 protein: CASSSGLAGLYEQYF
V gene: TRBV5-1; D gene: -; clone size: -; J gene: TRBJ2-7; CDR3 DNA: TGCGCCAGCAGCTTCAAGGGGCAGCCCCACACCTACGAGCAGTACTTC; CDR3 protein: CASSFKGQPHTYEQYF
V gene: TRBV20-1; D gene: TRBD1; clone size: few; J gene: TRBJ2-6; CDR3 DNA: TGCAGTGCTAGATTTCCGGGACAGGGGGCAGCTGGGGCCAACGTCCTGACTTTC; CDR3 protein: CSARFPGQGAAGANVLTF
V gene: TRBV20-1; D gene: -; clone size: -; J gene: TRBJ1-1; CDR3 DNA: TGCAGTGCTAGACGGTTAGACACTGAAGCTTTCTTT; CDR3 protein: CSARRLDTEAFF
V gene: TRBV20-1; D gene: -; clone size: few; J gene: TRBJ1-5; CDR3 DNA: TGCAGTGCTAGAGATTCCCCTCAGCCCCAGCATTTT; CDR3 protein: CSARDSPQPQHF
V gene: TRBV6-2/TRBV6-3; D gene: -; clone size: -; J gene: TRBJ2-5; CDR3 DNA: TGTGCCAGCAGTTACTCGAGCGTAGACCAAGAGACTCAGTACTTC; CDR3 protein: CASSYSSVDQETQYF
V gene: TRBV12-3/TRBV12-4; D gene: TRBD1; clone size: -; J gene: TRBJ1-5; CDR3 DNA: TGTGCCAGCAGTACCTCAGGGGGAGAGCTTCTGGAGCCCCAGCATTTT; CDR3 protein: CASSTSGGELLEPQHF
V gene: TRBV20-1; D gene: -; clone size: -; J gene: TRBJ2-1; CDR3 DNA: TGCAGTGCGCGGACGGGTAACTACAATGAGCAGTTCTTC; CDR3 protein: CSARTGNYNEQFF
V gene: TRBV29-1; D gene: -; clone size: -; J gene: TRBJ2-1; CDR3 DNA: TGCAGCGCCGGGGCGGGGAAAGACCACAATGAGCAGTTCTTC; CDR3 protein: CSAGAGKDHNEQFF
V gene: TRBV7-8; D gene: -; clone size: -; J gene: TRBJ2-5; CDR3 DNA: TGTGCCAGCAGCTCACGTTCGGGGGTGGGGACCCAGTACTTC; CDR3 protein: CASSSRSGVGTQYF
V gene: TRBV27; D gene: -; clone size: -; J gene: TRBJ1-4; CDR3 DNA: TGTGCCAGCAGTAGGGTTTCAGCGGGGTTTGATGAAAAACTGTTTTTT; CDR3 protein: CASSRVSAGFDEKLFF
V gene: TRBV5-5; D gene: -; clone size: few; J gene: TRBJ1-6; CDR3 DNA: TGTGCCAGCAGCTTGTCCGGTAATTCACCCCTCCACTTT; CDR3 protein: CASSLSGNSPLHF
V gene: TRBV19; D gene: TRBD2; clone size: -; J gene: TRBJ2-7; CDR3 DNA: TGTGCCAGTTCCGGGACTAGCGGGGACGAGCAGTACTTC; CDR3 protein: CASSGTSGDEQYF
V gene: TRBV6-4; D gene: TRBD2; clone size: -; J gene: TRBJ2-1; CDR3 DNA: TGTGCCAGCAGTGATCGGACTAGCGATGAGCAGTTCTTC; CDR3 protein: CASSDRTSDEQFF
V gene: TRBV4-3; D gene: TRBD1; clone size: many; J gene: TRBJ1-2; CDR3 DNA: TGCGCCAGCAGCCAGACCCCTCGGACAGGGGGCTTTTATGGCTACACCTTC; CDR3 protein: CASSQTPRTGGFYGYTF
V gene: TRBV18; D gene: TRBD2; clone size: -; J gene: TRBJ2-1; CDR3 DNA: TGTGCCAGCTCACCAGGGCTAGCGGACTACAATGAGCAGTTCTTC; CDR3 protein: CASSPGLADYNEQFF
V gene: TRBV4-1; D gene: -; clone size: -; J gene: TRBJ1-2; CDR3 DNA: TGCGCCAGCAGGGAACGTAGCGGAAGAGGGAACTATGGCTACACCTTC; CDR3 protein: CASRERSGRGNYGYTF
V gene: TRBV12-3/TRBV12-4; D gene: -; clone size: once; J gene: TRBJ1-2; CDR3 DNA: TGTGCCAGCAGCCAAGATCGGTACTTCTATGGCTACACCTTC; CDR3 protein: CASSQDRYFYGYTF
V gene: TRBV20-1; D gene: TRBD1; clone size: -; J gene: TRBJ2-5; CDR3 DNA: TGCAGTGCCAGGGGACAGGGATCCGAGACCCAGTACTTC; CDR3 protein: CSARGQGSETQYF
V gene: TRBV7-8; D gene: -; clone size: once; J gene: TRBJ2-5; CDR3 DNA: TGTGCCAGCAGCCCCAGGGGTACGGGGACCCAGTACTTC; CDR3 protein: CASSPRGTGTQYF